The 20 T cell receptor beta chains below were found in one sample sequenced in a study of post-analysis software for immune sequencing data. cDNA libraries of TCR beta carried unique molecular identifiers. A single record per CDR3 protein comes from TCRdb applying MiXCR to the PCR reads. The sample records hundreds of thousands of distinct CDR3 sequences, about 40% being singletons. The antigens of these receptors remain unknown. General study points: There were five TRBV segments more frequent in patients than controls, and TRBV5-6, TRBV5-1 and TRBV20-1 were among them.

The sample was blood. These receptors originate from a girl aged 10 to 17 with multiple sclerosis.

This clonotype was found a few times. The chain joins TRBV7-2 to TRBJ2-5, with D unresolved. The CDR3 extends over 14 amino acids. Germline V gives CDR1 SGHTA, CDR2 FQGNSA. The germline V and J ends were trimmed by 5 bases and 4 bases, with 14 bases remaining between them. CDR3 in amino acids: CASSLTSKGETQYF. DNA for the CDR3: TGTGCCAGCAGCCTCACCTCCAAGGGAGAGACCCAGTACTTC.

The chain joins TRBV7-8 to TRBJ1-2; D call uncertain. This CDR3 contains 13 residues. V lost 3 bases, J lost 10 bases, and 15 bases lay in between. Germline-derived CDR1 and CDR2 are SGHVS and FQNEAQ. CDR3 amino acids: CASSFGPIQDYTF. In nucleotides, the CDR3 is TGTGCCAGCAGCTTCGGCCCGATTCAGGACTACACCTTC.

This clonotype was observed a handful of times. CDR3 in amino acids: CSASEDSYNEQFF. In nucleotides, the CDR3 is TGCAGTGCCAGCGAGGACAGCTACAATGAGCAGTTCTTC. The chain couples TRBV20-1 to TRBJ2-1; TRBD1 is a possible D gene (6 bases). The germline V gene encodes CDR1 DFQATT and CDR2 SNEGSKA (reference sequence). The germline V and J ends were trimmed by 6 bases and 3 bases, with 12 bases remaining between them. The CDR3 runs 13 residues.

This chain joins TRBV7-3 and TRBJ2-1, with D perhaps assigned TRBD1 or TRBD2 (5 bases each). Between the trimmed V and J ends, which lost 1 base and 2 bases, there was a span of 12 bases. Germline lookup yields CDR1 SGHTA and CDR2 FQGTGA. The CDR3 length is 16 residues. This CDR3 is CASSLNLGEAYNEQFF. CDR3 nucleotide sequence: TGTGCCAGCAGCTTAAATTTGGGGGAAGCCTACAATGAGCAGTTCTTC.

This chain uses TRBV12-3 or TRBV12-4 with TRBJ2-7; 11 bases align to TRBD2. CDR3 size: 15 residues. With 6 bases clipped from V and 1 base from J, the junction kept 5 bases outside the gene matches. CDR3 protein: CASSRLAGRSYEQYF. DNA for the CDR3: TGTGCCAGCAGCAGACTAGCGGGGAGGTCCTACGAGCAGTACTTC.

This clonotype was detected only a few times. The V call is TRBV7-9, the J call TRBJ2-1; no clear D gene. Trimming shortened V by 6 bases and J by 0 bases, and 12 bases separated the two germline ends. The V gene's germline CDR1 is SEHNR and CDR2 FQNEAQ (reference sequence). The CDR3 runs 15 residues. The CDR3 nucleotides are TGTGCCAGCAGACCCCGCGGAAGCTCCTACAATGAGCAGTTCTTC. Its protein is CASRPRGSSYNEQFF.

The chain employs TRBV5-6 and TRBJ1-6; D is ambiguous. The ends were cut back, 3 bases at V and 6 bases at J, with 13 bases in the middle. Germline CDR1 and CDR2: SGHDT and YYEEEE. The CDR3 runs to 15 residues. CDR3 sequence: CASSYLTGSNSPLHF. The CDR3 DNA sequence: TGTGCCAGCAGCTACTTAACCGGGAGTAATTCACCCCTCCACTTT. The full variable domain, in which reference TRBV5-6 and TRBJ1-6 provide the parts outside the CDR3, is DAGVTQSPTHLIKTRGQQVTLRCSPKSGHDTVSWYQQALGQGPQFIFQYYEEEERQRGNFPDRFSGHQFPNYSSELNVNALLLGDSALYLCASSYLTGSNSPLHFGNGTRLTVT.

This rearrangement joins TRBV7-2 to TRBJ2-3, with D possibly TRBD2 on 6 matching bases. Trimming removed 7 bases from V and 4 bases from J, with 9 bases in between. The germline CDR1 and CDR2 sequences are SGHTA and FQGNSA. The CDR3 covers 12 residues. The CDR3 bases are TGTGCCAGCACCTGGGGGGCAGATACGCAGTATTTT. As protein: CASTWGADTQYF.

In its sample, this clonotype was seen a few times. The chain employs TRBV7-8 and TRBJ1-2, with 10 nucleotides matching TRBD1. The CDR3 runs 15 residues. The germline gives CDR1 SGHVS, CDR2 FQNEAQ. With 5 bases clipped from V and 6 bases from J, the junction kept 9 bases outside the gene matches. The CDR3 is CASSMPGQGKDGYTF. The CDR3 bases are TGTGCCAGCAGCATGCCGGGACAGGGGAAGGATGGCTACACCTTC.

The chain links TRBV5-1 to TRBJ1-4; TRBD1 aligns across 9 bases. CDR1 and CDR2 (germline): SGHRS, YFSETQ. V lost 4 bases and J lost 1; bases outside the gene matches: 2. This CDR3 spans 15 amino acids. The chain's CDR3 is CASSLGQGTNEKLFF. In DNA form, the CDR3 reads TGCGCCAGCAGCCTGGGACAGGGAACTAATGAAAAACTGTTTTTT. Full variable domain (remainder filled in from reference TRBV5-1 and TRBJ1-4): KAGVTQTPRYLIKTRGQQVTLSCSPISGHRSVSWYQQTPGQGLQFLFEYFSETQRNKGNFPGRFSGRQFSNSRSEMNVSTLELGDSALYLCASSLGQGTNEKLFFGSGTQLSVL.

The CDR3 DNA sequence: TGTGCCAGCTCACCAGAACAGGTAGCCTACGAGCAGTACTTC. Residues: CASSPEQVAYEQYF. The chain couples TRBV18 to TRBJ2-7, with D perhaps TRBD1 (5 bases). This CDR3 has 14 residues. Germline V gives CDR1 KGHSH, CDR2 LQKENI. V was shortened by 2 bases and J by 2 bases, with 10 bases between the two germline ends.

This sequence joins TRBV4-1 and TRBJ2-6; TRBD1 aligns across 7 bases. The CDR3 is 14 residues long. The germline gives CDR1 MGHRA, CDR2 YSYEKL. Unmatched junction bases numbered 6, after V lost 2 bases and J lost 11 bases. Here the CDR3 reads CASSQRQGNYVLTF. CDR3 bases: TGCGCCAGCAGCCAACGACAGGGAAATTACGTCCTGACTTTC.

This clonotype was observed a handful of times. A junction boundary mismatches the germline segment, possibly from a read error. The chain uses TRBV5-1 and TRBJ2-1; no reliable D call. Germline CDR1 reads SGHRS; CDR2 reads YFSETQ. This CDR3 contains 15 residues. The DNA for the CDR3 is TGCGCCGGCAGCTTGTCCACGATCTCCTACAATGAGCAGTTCTTC. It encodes CAGSLSTISYNEQFF. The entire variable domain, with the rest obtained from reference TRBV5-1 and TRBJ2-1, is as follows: KAGVTQTPRYLIKTRGQQVTLSCSPISGHRSVSWYQQTPGQGLQFLFEYFSETQRNKGNFPGRFSGRQFSNSRSEMNVSTLELGDSALYLCAGSLSTISYNEQFFGPGTRLTVL.

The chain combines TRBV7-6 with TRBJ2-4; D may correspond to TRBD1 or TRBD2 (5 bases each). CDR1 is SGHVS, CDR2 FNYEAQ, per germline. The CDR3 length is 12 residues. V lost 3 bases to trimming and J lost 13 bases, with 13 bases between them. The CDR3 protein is CASSFLQGEQYF. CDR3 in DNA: TGTGCCAGCAGCTTCCTCCAAGGGGAGCAGTACTTC.

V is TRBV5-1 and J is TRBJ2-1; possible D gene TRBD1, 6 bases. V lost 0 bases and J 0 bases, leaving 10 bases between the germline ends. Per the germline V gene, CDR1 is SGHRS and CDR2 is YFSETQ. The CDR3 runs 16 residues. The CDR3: CASSLEQGGSYNEQFF. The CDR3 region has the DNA TGCGCCAGCAGCTTGGAACAGGGCGGCTCCTACAATGAGCAGTTCTTC.

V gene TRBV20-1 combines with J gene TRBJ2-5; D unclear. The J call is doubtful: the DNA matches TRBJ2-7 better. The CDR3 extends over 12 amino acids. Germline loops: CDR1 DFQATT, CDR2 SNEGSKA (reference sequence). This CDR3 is CSARQAKDEQYF. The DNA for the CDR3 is TGCAGTGCAAGGCAGGCGAAGGACGAGCAGTACTTC.

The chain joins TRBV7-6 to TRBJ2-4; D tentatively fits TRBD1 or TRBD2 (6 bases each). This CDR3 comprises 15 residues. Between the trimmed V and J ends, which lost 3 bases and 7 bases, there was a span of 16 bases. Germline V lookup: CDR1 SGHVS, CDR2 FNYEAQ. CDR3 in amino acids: CASSFGGEGGNIQYF. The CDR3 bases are TGTGCCAGCAGCTTTGGAGGGGAAGGGGGGAACATTCAGTACTTC.

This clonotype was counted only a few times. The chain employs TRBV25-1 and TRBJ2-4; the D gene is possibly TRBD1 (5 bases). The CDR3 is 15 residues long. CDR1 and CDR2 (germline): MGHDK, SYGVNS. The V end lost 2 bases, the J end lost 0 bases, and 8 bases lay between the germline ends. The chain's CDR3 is CASSETGLAKNIQYF. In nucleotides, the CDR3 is TGTGCCAGCAGTGAAACAGGCCTAGCCAAAAACATTCAGTACTTC.

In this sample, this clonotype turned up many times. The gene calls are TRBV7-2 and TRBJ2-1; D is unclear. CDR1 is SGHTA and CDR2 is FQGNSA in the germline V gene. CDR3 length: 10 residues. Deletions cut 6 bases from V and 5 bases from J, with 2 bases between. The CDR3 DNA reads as TGTGCCAGCAGTAACAATGAGCAGTTCTTC. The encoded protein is CASSNNEQFF.

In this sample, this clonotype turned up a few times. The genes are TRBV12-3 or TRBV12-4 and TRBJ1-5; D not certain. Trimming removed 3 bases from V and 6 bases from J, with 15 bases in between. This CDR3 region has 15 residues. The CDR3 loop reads CASSLAPDGGQPQHF. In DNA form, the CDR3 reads TGTGCCAGCAGTTTGGCCCCGGATGGAGGTCAGCCCCAGCATTTT.